A selection of T cell receptor beta chains follows, all from one sample in a study of molecular identifiers for immune sequencing clone quantification. TCRdb analysed the PCR reads with MiXCR anew, one entry per CDR3 protein. There are about 65,000 distinct CDR3 sequences in the sample; less than 20% occur only once, and roughly 1.5% lies in the top ten. Material: naive CD8+ T cells from blood, with Jurkat cell RNA spiked in. The source is a human donor in good health. Some libraries in this study had Jurkat cell RNA spiked in. Both conserved end residues are part of each CDR3. D genes are given only for firm matches. Part of the rows lack a size; the others show once, few, many or a class for expanded clones.

>.|TRBJ2-7|.|TRBV7-9
CASREEGFYEQYF
TGTGCCAGCAGGGAGGAGGGATTCTACGAGCAGTACTTC
>many|TRBJ2-7|.|TRBV7-9
CASSPDYEQYF
TGTGCCAGCAGCCCCGACTACGAGCAGTACTTC
>once|TRBJ2-5|TRBD2|TRBV29-1
CSAEGIRAGGETQYF
TGCAGCGCTGAAGGGATTAGGGCGGGAGGTGAGACCCAGTACTTC
>few|TRBJ1-6|.|TRBV14
CASSQRSAGSYNSPLHF
TGTGCCAGCAGCCAACGATCGGCGGGCTCCTATAATTCACCCCTCCACTTT
>.|TRBJ2-7|.|TRBV27
CASSLTAGPIYEQYF
TGTGCCAGCAGTTTGACTGCGGGACCGATCTACGAGCAGTACTTC
>many|TRBJ2-2|TRBD1|TRBV7-9
CASSLPGQGPGELFF
TGTGCCAGCAGCTTACCTGGACAGGGGCCCGGGGAGCTGTTTTTT
>many|TRBJ1-5|.|TRBV24-1
CATGGPDHNQPQHF
TGTGCCACCGGGGGGCCAGATCACAATCAGCCCCAGCATTTT
>many|TRBJ2-7|TRBD2|TRBV28
CASSNGLVSHEQYF
TGTGCCAGCAGTAACGGACTAGTATCCCACGAGCAGTACTTC
>many|TRBJ2-3|.|TRBV27
CASSWGLAQTDTQYF
TGTGCCAGCAGTTGGGGGCTAGCGCAAACAGATACGCAGTATTTT
>many|TRBJ2-2|.|TRBV2
CASSGGNLNTGELFF
TGTGCCAGCAGTGGTGGGAACTTGAACACCGGGGAGCTGTTTTTT
>many|TRBJ2-1|.|TRBV7-9
CASSSPVPRIGEQFF
TGTGCCAGCAGCTCCCCCGTTCCCCGAATTGGTGAGCAGTTCTTC
>many|TRBJ2-5|TRBD2|TRBV5-4
CASSHYGLAGVGETQYF
TGTGCCAGCAGCCACTACGGACTAGCGGGAGTCGGGGAGACCCAGTACTTC
>many|TRBJ2-5|TRBD1|TRBV30
CAWSGLGQPYQETQYF
TGTGCCTGGAGTGGATTGGGACAGCCATACCAAGAGACCCAGTACTTC
>many|TRBJ2-3|.|TRBV11-3
CASSSHTLADTQYF
TGTGCCAGCAGCTCCCATACGTTGGCAGATACGCAGTATTTT
>.|TRBJ2-7|.|TRBV5-6
CASSLAGSYGQYF
TGTGCCAGCAGCTTGGCGGGATCCTACGGGCAGTACTTC
>.|TRBJ2-2|TRBD2|TRBV4-1
CASSLSGLAGDGGELFF
TGCGCCAGCAGCTTAAGCGGCCTAGCGGGAGACGGCGGGGAGCTGTTTTTT
>many|TRBJ2-7|TRBD2|TRBV11-2
CASSLGSGGAYEQYF
TGTGCCAGCAGCTTAGGAAGCGGGGGGGCCTACGAGCAGTACTTC
>many|TRBJ2-3|TRBD2|TRBV10-3
CAISEPRTSGEITDTQYF
TGTGCCATCAGTGAGCCGCGAACTAGCGGGGAAATCACAGATACGCAGTATTTT
>many|TRBJ2-3|TRBD1|TRBV7-8
CASQTGQGSTDTQYF
TGTGCCAGCCAAACCGGACAGGGAAGCACAGATACGCAGTATTTT
>many|TRBJ1-4|.|TRBV19
CASSILGQPFNEKLFF
TGTGCCAGTAGTATTTTGGGCCAGCCGTTTAATGAAAAACTGTTTTTT
>.|TRBJ1-1|TRBD1|TRBV6-5
CASSPGTGGAFF
TGTGCCAGCAGCCCCGGGACAGGGGGAGCTTTCTTT
>few|TRBJ2-5|.|TRBV7-9
CASSLNGRRETQYF
TGTGCCAGCAGCTTAAATGGGAGGCGAGAGACCCAGTACTTC
>many|TRBJ2-2|TRBD1|TRBV4-1
CASSPEPGQAGPGELFF
TGCGCCAGCAGCCCGGAGCCGGGACAGGCTGGTCCCGGGGAGCTGTTTTTT